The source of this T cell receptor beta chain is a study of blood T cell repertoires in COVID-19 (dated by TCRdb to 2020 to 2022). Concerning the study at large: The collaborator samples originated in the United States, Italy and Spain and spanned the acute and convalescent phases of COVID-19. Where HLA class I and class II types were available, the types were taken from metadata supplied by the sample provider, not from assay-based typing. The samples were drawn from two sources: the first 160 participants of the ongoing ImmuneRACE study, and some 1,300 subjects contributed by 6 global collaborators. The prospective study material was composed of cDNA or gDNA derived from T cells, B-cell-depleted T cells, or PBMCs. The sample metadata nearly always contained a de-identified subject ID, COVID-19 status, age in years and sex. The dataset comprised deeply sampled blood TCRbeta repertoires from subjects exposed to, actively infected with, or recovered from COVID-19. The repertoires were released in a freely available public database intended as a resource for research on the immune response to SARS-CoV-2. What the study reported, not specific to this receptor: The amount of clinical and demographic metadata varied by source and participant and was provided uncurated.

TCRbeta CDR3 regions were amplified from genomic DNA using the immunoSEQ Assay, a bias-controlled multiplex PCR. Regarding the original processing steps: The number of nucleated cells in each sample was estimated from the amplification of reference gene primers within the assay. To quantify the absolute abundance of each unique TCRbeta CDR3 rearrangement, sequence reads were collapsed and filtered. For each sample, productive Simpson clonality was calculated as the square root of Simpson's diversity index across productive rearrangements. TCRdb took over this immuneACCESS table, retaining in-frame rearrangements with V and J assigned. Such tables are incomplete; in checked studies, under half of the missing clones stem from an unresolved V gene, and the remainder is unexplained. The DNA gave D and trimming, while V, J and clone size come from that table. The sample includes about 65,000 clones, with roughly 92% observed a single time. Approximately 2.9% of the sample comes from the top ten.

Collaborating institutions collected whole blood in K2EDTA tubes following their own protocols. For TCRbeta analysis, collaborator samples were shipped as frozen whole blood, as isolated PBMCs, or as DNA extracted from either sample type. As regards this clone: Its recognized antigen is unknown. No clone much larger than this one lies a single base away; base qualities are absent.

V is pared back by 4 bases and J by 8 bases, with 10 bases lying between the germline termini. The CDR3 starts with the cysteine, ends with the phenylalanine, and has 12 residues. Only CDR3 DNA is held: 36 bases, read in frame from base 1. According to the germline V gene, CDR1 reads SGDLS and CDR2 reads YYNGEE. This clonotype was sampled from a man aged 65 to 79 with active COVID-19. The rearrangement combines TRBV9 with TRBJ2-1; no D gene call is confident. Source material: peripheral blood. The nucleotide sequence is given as TGTGCCAGCAGCTCTCCCACAGATGAGCAGTTCTTC. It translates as CASSSPTDEQFF.